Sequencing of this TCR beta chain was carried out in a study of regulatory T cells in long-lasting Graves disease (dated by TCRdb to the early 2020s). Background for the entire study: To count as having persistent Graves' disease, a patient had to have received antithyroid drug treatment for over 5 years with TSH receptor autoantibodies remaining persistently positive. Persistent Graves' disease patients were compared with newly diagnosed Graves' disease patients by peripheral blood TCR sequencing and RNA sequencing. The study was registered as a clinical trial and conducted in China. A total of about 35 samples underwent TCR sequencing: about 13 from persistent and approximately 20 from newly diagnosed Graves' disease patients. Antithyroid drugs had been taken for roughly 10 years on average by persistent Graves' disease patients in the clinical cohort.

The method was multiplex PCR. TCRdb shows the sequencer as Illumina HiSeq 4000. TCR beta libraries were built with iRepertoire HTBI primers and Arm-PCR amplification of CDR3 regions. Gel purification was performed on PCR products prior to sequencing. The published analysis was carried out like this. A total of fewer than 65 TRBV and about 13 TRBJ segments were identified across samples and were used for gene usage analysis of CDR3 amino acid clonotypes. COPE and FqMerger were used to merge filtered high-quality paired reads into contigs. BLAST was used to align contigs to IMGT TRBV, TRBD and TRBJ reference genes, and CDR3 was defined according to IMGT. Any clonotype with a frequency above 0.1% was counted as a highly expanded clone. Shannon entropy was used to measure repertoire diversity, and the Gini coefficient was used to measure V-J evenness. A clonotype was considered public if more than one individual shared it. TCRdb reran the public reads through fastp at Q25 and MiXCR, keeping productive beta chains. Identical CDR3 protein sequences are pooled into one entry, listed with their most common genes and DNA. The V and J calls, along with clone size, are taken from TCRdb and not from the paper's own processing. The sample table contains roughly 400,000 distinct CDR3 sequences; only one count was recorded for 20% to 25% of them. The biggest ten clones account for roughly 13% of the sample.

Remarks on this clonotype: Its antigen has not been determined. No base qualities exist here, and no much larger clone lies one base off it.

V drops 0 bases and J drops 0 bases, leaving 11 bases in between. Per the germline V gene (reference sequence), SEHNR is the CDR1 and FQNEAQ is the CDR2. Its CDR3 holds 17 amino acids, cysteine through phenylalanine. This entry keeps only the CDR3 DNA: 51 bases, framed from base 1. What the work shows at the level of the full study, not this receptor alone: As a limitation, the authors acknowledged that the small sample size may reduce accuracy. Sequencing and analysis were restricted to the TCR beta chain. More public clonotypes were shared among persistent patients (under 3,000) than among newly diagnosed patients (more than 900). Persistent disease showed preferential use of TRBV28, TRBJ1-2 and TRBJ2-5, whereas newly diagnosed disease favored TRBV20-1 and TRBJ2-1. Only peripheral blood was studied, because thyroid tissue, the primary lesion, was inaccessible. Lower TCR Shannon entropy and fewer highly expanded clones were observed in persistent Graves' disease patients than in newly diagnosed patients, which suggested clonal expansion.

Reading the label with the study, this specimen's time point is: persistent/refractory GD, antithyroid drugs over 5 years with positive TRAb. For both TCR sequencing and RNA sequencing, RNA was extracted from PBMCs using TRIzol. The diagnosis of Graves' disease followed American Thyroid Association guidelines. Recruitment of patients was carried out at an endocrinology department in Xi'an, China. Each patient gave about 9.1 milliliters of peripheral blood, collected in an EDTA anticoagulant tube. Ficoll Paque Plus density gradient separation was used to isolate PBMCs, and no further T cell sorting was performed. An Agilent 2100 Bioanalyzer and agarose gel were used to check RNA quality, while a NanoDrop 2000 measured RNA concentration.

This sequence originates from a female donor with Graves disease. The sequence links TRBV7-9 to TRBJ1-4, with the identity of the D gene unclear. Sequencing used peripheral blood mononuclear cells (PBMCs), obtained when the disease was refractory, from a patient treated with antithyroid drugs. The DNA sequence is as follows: TGTGCCAGCAGCTTAGCCCTCGGTGTGTCAACTAATGAAAAACTGTTTTTT. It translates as CASSLALGVSTNEKLFF.